Here is one T cell receptor (beta chain) with its context. Its antigen remains unknown. The source of the sample is a study of CD8+ T cells in alopecia areata. Overall study context: Each day, treated patients took oral tofacitinib twice, at 5 to 10 mg per dose.

Reverse transcription of extracted RNA yielded cDNA, which provided the sequencing template. The method was immunoSEQ multiplex PCR; TCRdb's version includes in-frame clones alone and lacks a portion of them. The sample contains 150,000 to 200,000 clones, about 67% of which appear only once. Study results and limitations: Scalp data also include sequences from resident alphabeta T cells of normal skin.

Separation by sorting yielded CD4+ and CD8+ T cells from PBMCs. CDR1 MNHNS and CDR2 SASEGT come from the germline V gene. There are 12 residues in the CDR3. Deletions cut 4 bases from V and 6 bases from J, with 10 bases between. This TCR derives from a human donor with alopecia areata. Source: CD8+ T cells sorted from blood, taken at week 0. The rearrangement links TRBV6-1 to TRBJ2-7; D gene ambiguous. CDR3 sequence (DNA): TGTGCCAGCAGTGGCCCCGCGCGCGAGCAGTACTTC. Amino acid sequence: CASSGPAREQYF.